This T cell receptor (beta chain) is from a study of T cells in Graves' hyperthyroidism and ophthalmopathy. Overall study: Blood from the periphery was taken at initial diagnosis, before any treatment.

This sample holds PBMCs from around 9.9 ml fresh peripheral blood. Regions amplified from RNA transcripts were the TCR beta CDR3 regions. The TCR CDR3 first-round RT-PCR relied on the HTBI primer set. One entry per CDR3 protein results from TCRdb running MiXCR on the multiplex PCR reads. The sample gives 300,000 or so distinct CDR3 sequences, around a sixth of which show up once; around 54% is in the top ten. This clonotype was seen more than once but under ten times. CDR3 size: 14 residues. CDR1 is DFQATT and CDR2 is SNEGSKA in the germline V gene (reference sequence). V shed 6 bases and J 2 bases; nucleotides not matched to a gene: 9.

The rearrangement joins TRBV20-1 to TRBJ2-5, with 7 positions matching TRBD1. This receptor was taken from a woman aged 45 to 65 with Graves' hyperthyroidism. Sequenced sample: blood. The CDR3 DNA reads TGCAGTGCCAACCCCGGGACAGCTCAAGAGACCCAGTACTTC. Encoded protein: CSANPGTAQETQYF.